The 5 T cell receptor beta chains given below trace back to one sample, sequenced in a study of blood T cells in healthy people across ages. PCR was performed a second time for about 7 to 12 cycles using a sample-barcoded 5' primer and a J-beta primer mix. TCRdb independently ran MiXCR on the 5' RACE reads; one entry per CDR3 protein. This table holds around 2 million distinct CDR3 sequences, more than 35% found once. The sequenced sample was blood. The receptors were gathered from a human donor in good health.

This chain links TRBV6-2 or TRBV6-3 with TRBJ2-6; 11 nucleotides agree with TRBD2. Trimming at V came to 3 bases and at J to 3 bases, leaving 10 bases not matched to a gene. Germline V CDR1 and CDR2: MNHEY, SVGEGT. The CDR3 contains 19 residues. CDR3 coding DNA: TGTGCCAGCAGTTATGTAGCGGGGGGGACCTCCTTTGGGGCCAACGTCCTGACTTTC. It encodes CASSYVAGGTSFGANVLTF.

The chain carries TRBV2 and TRBJ2-3; 7 bases line up with TRBD1. The CDR3 extends over 15 amino acids. Trimming at V came to 5 bases and at J to 1 base, leaving 6 bases not matched to a gene. The V gene's germline CDR1 is SNHLY and CDR2 FYNNEI. CDR3 nucleotide sequence: TGTGCCAGCAGTTGGTACAGGGGAGGCACAGATACGCAGTATTTT. It encodes CASSWYRGGTDTQYF. Filled out from reference TRBV2 and TRBJ2-3, the complete variable domain reads EPEVTQTPSHQVTQMGQEVILRCVPISNHLYFYWYRQILGQKVEFLVSFYNNEISEKSEIFDDQFSVERPDGSNFTLKIRSTKLEDSAMYFCASSWYRGGTDTQYFGPGTRLTVL.

J is TRBJ2-7 and V is TRBV4-2; 10 bases align to TRBD1. Germline assignment: CDR1 LGHNA and CDR2 YNFKEQ. The CDR3 sequence is 14 residues long. The V and J ends lost 5 bases and 4 bases, in that order; junction bases with no gene match: 5. The CDR3 region has the DNA TGTGCCAGCAGCACCCGGACAGGGGGGTACGAGCAGTACTTC. Translated, it gives CASSTRTGGYEQYF.

V is TRBV7-9 and J is TRBJ2-2, with D maybe TRBD1 (5 bases). The V gene's germline CDR1 is SEHNR and CDR2 FQNEAQ (reference sequence). There are 14 residues in the CDR3. Between the trimmed V and J ends, which lost 4 bases and 6 bases, there was a span of 12 bases. The CDR3 DNA is TGTGCCAGCAGCTGGAGCAGGGCTCCCGGGGAGCTGTTTTTT. Encoded protein: CASSWSRAPGELFF. Filled out from reference TRBV7-9 and TRBJ2-2, the complete variable domain reads DTGVSQNPRHKITKRGQNVTFRCDPISEHNRLYWYRQTLGQGPEFLTYFQNEAQLEKSRLLSDRFSAERPKGSFSTLEIQRTEQGDSAMYLCASSWSRAPGELFFGEGSRLTVL.

The rearrangement links TRBV4-2 to TRBJ2-3, with D unresolved. This CDR3 contains 14 residues. V lost 6 bases to trimming and J lost 2 bases, with 12 bases between them. Germline V gene data show CDR1 as LGHNA and CDR2 as YNFKEQ. CDR3 sequence reads: CASSAATITDTQYF. For the CDR3, the DNA is TGTGCCAGCAGTGCGGCTACCATCACAGATACGCAGTATTTT.